This TCR beta chain was captured by sequencing in a study of cytomegalovirus exposure and HLA in healthy donors. Study-wide results and caveats: It was likely that a cluster of highly shared sequence variants was a sequencing artifact. Sequencing depth across donors, presence/absence analyses assumed, was roughly uniform. As a later analysis showed, several of the most significant clusters appeared to be linked to common viral pathogens.

In germline, CDR1 is SGHVS, CDR2 FQNEAQ. The CDR3 consists of 13 residues. Trimming took 1 base from V and 5 from J, leaving 8 bases between them. The PCR employed 60 Vbeta primers together with 13 Jbeta primers. The method was immunoSEQ multiplex PCR; TCRdb's version includes in-frame clones alone and lacks a portion of them. The profile covers more than 60,000 clones, with around 76% appearing a single time and more than 2.5% taken by the ten largest. Turning to this clone: Antigen specificity is unknown.

The material sequenced was PBMCs. The V and J genes are TRBV7-8 and TRBJ2-5; weak D call: TRBD1 (5 bases). The receptor comes from a man between 18 and 29 years old in good health and CMV-seronegative. CDR3 amino acids: CASSLGGRETQYF. The DNA of the CDR3 is TGTGCCAGCAGCTTAGGGGGCAGGGAGACCCAGTACTTC. The variable domain in full, with the rest retrieved from reference TRBV7-8 and TRBJ2-5, is GAGVSQSPRYKVAKRGQDVALRCDPISGHVSLFWYQQALGQGPEFLTYFQNEAQLDKSGLPSDRFFAERPEGSVSTLKIQRTQQEDSAVYLCASSLGGRETQYFGPGTRLLVL.